Following are 5 T cell receptor beta chains from one sample sequenced in a study of T cell responses to AZD1222 COVID-19 vaccine. Method: immunoSEQ multiplex PCR; TCRdb's copy keeps in-frame clones and lacks some. The sample comprises more than 100,000 clones, roughly 92% of which are singletons, and around 5% rests with the top ten. The material was peripheral blood, obtained on day 0 of AZD1222 vaccination. The receptors shown here come from an adult in good health.

This clone is a singleton in its sample. The chain employs TRBV15 and TRBJ2-3; D remains ambiguous. CDR3 size: 12 residues. Trimming removed 0 bases at V and 6 bases at J, with 4 bases between. The germline V gene has CDR1 LNHNV and CDR2 YYDKDF (reference sequence). The CDR3 bases are TGTGCCACCAGCAGAGAGCGCGATACGCAGTATTTT. Protein sequence: CATSRERDTQYF.

The CDR3 region is CASRGRSMNTEAFF. CDR3 DNA: TGTGCCAGCAGGGGTAGGTCCATGAACACTGAAGCTTTCTTT. V and J are TRBV28 and TRBJ1-1; D remains ambiguous. Germline assignment: CDR1 MDHEN and CDR2 SYDVKM. This CDR3 has 14 amino acids. The V and J ends lost 6 bases and 0 bases respectively, with 11 bases between them. Using reference TRBV28 and TRBJ1-1 for the parts outside the CDR3, the full variable domain is DVKVTQSSRYLVKRTGEKVFLECVQDMDHENMFWYRQDPGLGLRLIYFSYDVKMKEKGDIPEGYSVSREKKERFSLILESASTNQTSMYLCASRGRSMNTEAFFGQGTRLTVV.

The rearrangement joins TRBV6-2 or TRBV6-3 to TRBJ1-3; the D gene is possibly TRBD1 (6 bases). CDR1 is MNHEY and CDR2 is SVGEGT in the germline V gene. The CDR3 sequence is 16 residues long. V lost 6 bases and J lost 0, with 15 bases in between. The CDR3 bases are TGTGCCAGCAGCCGTAACAGGGCTAACTCTGGAAACACCATATATTTT. As protein: CASSRNRANSGNTIYF.

CDR3 amino acids: CASSLEVGTSSYNSPLHF. DNA of the CDR3: TGTGCCAGCAGCTTAGAAGTGGGAACAAGCTCCTATAATTCACCCCTCCACTTT. The chain carries TRBV7-2 and TRBJ1-6; no reliable D call. V lost 1 base, J lost 0 bases, and 13 bases lay in between. CDR3 size: 18 residues. CDR1 and CDR2 (germline): SGHTA, FQGNSA.

The rearrangement uses TRBV2 and TRBJ2-3, with 8 nucleotides matching TRBD2. Germline CDR1 is SNHLY and CDR2 is FYNNEI. Germline trimming cut 7 bases from V and 4 bases from J; bases unmatched to any gene: 13. The CDR3 totals 16 residues. The CDR3 is CASTVGGLVAPDTQYF. CDR3 coding DNA: TGTGCCAGCACCGTTGGGGGACTAGTCGCGCCAGATACGCAGTATTTT.